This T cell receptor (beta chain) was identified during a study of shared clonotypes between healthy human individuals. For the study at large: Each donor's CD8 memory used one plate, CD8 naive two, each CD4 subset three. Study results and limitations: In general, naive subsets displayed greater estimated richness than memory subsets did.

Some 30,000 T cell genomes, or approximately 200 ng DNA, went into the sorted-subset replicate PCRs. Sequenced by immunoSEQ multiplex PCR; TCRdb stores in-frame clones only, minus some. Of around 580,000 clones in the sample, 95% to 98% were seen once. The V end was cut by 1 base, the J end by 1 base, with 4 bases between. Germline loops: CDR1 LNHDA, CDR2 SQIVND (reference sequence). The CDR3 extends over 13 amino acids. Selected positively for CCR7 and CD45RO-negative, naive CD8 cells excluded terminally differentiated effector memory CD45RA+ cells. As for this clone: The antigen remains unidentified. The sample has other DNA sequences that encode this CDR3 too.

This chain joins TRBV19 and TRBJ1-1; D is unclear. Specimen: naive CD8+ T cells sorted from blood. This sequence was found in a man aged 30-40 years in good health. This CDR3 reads CASSIVENTEAFF. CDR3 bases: TGTGCCAGTAGTATAGTGGAGAACACTGAAGCTTTCTTT.